What follows are 17 T cell receptor beta chains derived from one specimen sequenced in a study of cytomegalovirus exposure and HLA in healthy donors. With 60 Vbeta and 13 Jbeta primers, the PCR was carried out. Profiling relied on immunoSEQ multiplex PCR, and the TCRdb table lists in-frame clones only, not all of them. The sample includes about 150,000 clones, about 82% of them seen just once. Sequenced material: PBMCs. Every receptor here comes from a male donor in good health and CMV-seronegative.

J is TRBJ2-1 and V is TRBV6-5; 10 nucleotides line up with TRBD2. CDR1 is MNHEY, CDR2 SVGAGI, per germline. The junction had 0 bases not matched to a gene; V was cut back by 5 bases and J by 2 bases. The CDR3 is made up of 14 amino acids. CDR3 sequence: CASSSGGAYNEQFF. The CDR3 region has the DNA TGTGCCAGCAGTAGCGGGGGGGCCTACAATGAGCAGTTCTTC.

The rearrangement joins TRBV4-1 to TRBJ2-3; 11 bases match TRBD2. In germline, CDR1 is MGHRA, CDR2 YSYEKL. CDR3 length: 19 residues. V shed 4 bases and J 2 bases; nucleotides not matched to a gene: 14. The CDR3 bases are TGCGCCAGCAGCCTGAGGTTAGCGGGGGGGCCGTGGGCCACAGATACGCAGTATTTT. Translation gives CASSLRLAGGPWATDTQYF.

V gene TRBV5-4 combines with J gene TRBJ1-2; the D gene is possibly TRBD1 (5 bases). Germline V gene data show CDR1 as SGHNT and CDR2 as YYREEE (reference sequence). Trimming stripped 4 bases from V and 8 bases from J, with 15 bases between. This CDR3 spans 13 amino acids. This CDR3 reads CASSPSGVQGYTF. CDR3 DNA: TGTGCCAGCAGCCCGTCGGGGGTACAAGGCTACACCTTC.

The V and J genes are TRBV4-1 and TRBJ1-3, with 7 positions matching TRBD1. The CDR3 contains 20 residues. The V and J ends lost 2 bases and 0 bases, in that order; junction bases with no gene match: 16. Germline loops: CDR1 MGHRA, CDR2 YSYEKL. For the CDR3, the DNA is TGCGCCAGCAGCCAAATCACGACCGTCGACAGGGCCGACTCTGGAAACACCATATATTTT. It is translated as CASSQITTVDRADSGNTIYF.

The gene calls are TRBV21-1 and TRBJ2-2; the table assigns TRBD1, which was not confirmed against the DNA. TRBV21-1 is tagged as a pseudogene. The CDR3 length is 15 residues. In DNA form, the CDR3 reads TGTGCCAGCAGCAAAGCTACAGGGGGGGACAGGGAGCTGTTTTTT. Translating it yields CASSKATGGDRELFF.

The J gene is TRBJ1-3, the V gene TRBV5-5; D uncertain. V was pared by 0 bases and J by 4 bases, with 8 bases between. CDR1 is SGHKS, CDR2 YYEKEE, per germline (reference sequence). The CDR3 is 14 amino acids. CDR3 nucleotides: TGTGCCAGCAGCTTGGTATCCTCGGGAAACACCATATATTTT. Translated: CASSLVSSGNTIYF. The complete variable domain, with remaining parts taken from reference TRBV5-5 and TRBJ1-3, reads DAGVTQSPTHLIKTRGQQVTLRCSPISGHKSVSWYQQVLGQGPQFIFQYYEKEERGRGNFPDRFSARQFPNYSSELNVNALLLGDSALYLCASSLVSSGNTIYFGEGSWLTVV.

The chain employs TRBV5-1 and TRBJ1-1; D not certain. Deletions cut 4 bases from V and 0 bases from J, with 10 bases between. There are 14 residues in the CDR3. CDR1 is SGHRS and CDR2 is YFSETQ in the germline V gene. The DNA of the CDR3 is TGCGCCAGCAGCGGGCGAAACATGAACACTGAAGCTTTCTTT. This encodes CASSGRNMNTEAFF.

The CDR3 coding sequence is TGCAGCGTGGGTTTTACGGGGAGTGGTACGCAGTATTTT. This codes for CSVGFTGSGTQYF. The chain carries TRBV29-1 and TRBJ2-3, with D perhaps TRBD2 (5 bases). Trimming pared 6 bases from V and 8 bases from J, leaving 18 bases between. CDR1 and CDR2 from the germline V gene are SQVTM and ANQGSEA. The CDR3 is made up of 13 amino acids.

V usage is TRBV30 and J usage is TRBJ1-1; 7 nucleotides agree with TRBD1. The ends lost 4 bases at V and 2 bases at J; junction bases unmatched: 7. This CDR3 has 14 amino acids. The germline CDR1 and CDR2 sequences are GTSNPN and SVGIG (reference sequence). CDR3 in DNA: TGTGCCTGGATTAAGACAGGGACCAACACTGAAGCTTTCTTT. It yields the protein CAWIKTGTNTEAFF.

This clone was counted a single time. V gene TRBV7-8 combines with J gene TRBJ2-2; D is undetermined. The CDR3 totals 15 residues. Germline CDR1 SGHVS, CDR2 FQNEAQ. V shed 1 base and J shed 0 bases, with 6 bases lying between them. The CDR3 nucleotides are TGTGCCAGCAGCTTAGGGCTGGCGAACACCGGGGAGCTGTTTTTT. As protein: CASSLGLANTGELFF. Variable domain in full (rest from reference TRBV7-8 and TRBJ2-2): GAGVSQSPRYKVAKRGQDVALRCDPISGHVSLFWYQQALGQGPEFLTYFQNEAQLDKSGLPSDRFFAERPEGSVSTLKIQRTQQEDSAVYLCASSLGLANTGELFFGEGSRLTVL.

The chain carries TRBV15 and TRBJ1-2; a possible D gene is TRBD1 (5 bases). The CDR3 length is 14 residues. From germline, CDR1 is LNHNV and CDR2 YYDKDF (reference sequence). Trimming pared 3 bases from V and 2 bases from J, leaving 10 bases between. CDR3 in DNA: TGTGCCACCAGCAGTCCAGGGCCAAACTATGGCTACACCTTC. Translating gives CATSSPGPNYGYTF. The full variable domain, completed using reference TRBV15 and TRBJ1-2, is DAMVIQNPRYQVTQFGKPVTLSCSQTLNHNVMYWYQQKSSQAPKLLFHYYDKDFNNEADTPDNFQSRRPNTSFCFLDIRSPGLGDTAMYLCATSSPGPNYGYTFGSGTRLTVV.

The chain couples TRBV29-1 to TRBJ2-1; 7 bases agree with TRBD2. The CDR3 spans 12 residues. The J segment lost 6 bases and the V segment lost 8 bases, leaving 7 bases of the junction unmatched. From germline, CDR1 is SQVTM and CDR2 ANQGSEA. The CDR3 reads CSIVREFNEQFF. In DNA, the CDR3 is TGCAGCATTGTGCGGGAGTTCAATGAGCAGTTCTTC.

The chain carries TRBV6-1 and TRBJ1-2; D gene ambiguous. CDR1 and CDR2 from the germline V gene are MNHNS and SASEGT. The ends were cut back, 6 bases at V and 1 base at J, with 6 bases in the middle. The CDR3 totals 12 residues. The CDR3 nucleotides are TGTGCCAGCAGCCTCCTTAACTATGGCTACACCTTC. It specifies CASSLLNYGYTF.

The V call is TRBV18, the J call TRBJ2-1; maybe TRBD1 (5 bases). The length of the CDR3 is 16 residues. The germline V gene encodes CDR1 KGHSH and CDR2 LQKENI. Trimming shortened V by 5 bases and J by 8 bases, and 22 bases separated the two germline ends. The CDR3 sequence: CASSSGAGPGFHEQFF. CDR3 DNA sequence: TGTGCCAGCTCATCCGGCGCAGGGCCTGGTTTCCATGAGCAGTTCTTC.

The chain joins TRBV6-1 to TRBJ2-7, with D possibly being TRBD1 (5 bases). Germline V CDR1 and CDR2: MNHNS, SASEGT. CDR3 length equals 15 residues. Between the trimmed V and J ends, which lost 2 bases and 0 bases, there was a span of 11 bases. Here the CDR3 reads CASSERQMSSYEQYF. The CDR3 nucleotides are TGTGCCAGCAGTGAAAGACAGATGAGCTCCTACGAGCAGTACTTC.

The rearrangement joins TRBV4-1 to TRBJ2-5, with TRBD2 identical over 7 bases. Unmatched junction bases numbered 8, after V lost 0 bases and J lost 4 bases. This CDR3 spans 16 amino acids. Looked up from germline, CDR1 is MGHRA and CDR2 is YSYEKL. The DNA of the CDR3 is TGCGCCAGCAGCCAAGAAGGTAGCGGACTAGGAGAGACCCAGTACTTC. This gives the protein CASSQEGSGLGETQYF.

The V and J genes are TRBV15 and TRBJ2-2, with 7 positions matching TRBD1. This CDR3 region has 15 residues. V was pared by 5 bases and J by 2 bases, with 5 bases of the junction left unmatched. Looked up from germline, CDR1 is LNHNV and CDR2 is YYDKDF (reference sequence). CDR3 residues: CATSRRQGNTGELFF. CDR3 nucleotide sequence: TGTGCCACCAGCCGAAGACAGGGAAACACCGGGGAGCTGTTTTTT.